This record looks at one T cell receptor beta chain sequence and its context. The sample originates from a study of blood T cell repertoires in COVID-19. On the study more broadly: Sites in the United States, Italy and Spain provided acute and convalescent COVID-19 samples. From T cells, B-cell-depleted T cells, or PBMCs came the material, which was cDNA or gDNA.

As processed by the authors: Reference gene primer amplification gave estimated nucleated cell counts. This table comes from immunoSEQ multiplex PCR, and its TCRdb copy is limited to in-frame clones, with some not included. D and trimming were read from the DNA, whereas the V and J calls and clone size are those reported in that table. Of fewer than 130,000 clones listed, 75% to 80% are singletons. The CDR3 contains 13 residues. Trimming removed 5 bases from V and 6 bases from J, with 8 bases in between. Germline CDR1 reads MNHEY; CDR2 reads SVGEGT. The sample consisted of peripheral blood. The V gene is TRBV6-2 or TRBV6-3, the J gene TRBJ1-6; D is unclear. The source of this sequence is a woman aged 80 or over with active or convalescent COVID-19. CDR3 sequence: CASSLEGNSPLHF. CDR3 bases: TGTGCCAGCAGTCTCGAGGGTAATTCACCCCTCCACTTT.